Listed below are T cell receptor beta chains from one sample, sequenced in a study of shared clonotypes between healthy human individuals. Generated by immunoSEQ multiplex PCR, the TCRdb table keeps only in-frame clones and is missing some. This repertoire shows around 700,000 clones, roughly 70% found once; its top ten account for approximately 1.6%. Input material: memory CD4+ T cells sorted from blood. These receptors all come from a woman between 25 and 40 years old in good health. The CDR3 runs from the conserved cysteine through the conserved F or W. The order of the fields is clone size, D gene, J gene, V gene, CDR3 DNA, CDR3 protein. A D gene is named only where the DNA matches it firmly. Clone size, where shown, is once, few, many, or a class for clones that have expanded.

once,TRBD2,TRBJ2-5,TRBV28,TGTGCCAGCAGTCGGACTAGGACCCAGTACTTC,CASSRTRTQYF
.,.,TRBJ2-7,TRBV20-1,TGCAGTGCTAGGAACTACGAGCAGTACTTC,CSARNYEQYF
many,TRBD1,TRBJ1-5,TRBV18,TGTGCCAGCTCAAAGGGGCCAGGGGGAAACCAGCCCCAGCATTTT,CASSKGPGGNQPQHF
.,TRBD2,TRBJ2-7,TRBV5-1,TGCGCCAGCAGCTTGGCACGGCTAGCGGTACCCTACGAGCAGTACTTC,CASSLARLAVPYEQYF
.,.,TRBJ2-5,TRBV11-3,TGTGCCAGCAGCTTTGCTGGACAGCGGGAGACCCAGTACTTC,CASSFAGQRETQYF
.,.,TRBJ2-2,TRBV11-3,TGTGCCAGCAGCTTTTCTAGGTCTGGGGAGCTGTTTTTT,CASSFSRSGELFF
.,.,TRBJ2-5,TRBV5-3,TGTGCCAGAGCAGAAAAGCGGACCGTCCGGTACTTC,CARAEKRTVRYF
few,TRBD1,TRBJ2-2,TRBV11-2,TGTGCCAGCAGCAGGACAGGGGGCGCGAACACCGGGGAGCTGTTTTTT,CASSRTGGANTGELFF
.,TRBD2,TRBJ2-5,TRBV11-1,TGTGCCAGCAGCTTATGGACTAGCGGTGGATTATTGGAGACCCAGTACTTC,CASSLWTSGGLLETQYF
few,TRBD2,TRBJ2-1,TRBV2,TGTGCCGGAAAGCGGGAGGCGATTGCTGAGCAGTTCTTC,CAGKREAIAEQFF
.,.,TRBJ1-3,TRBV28,TGTGCCAGCAGTCTACCCCACCTTGGAAACACCATATATTTT,CASSLPHLGNTIYF
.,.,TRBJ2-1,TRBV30,TGTGCCTGGAGTGCTCCTCCTGTGAATGAGCAGTTCTTC,CAWSAPPVNEQFF
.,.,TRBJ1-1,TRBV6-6,TGTGCCAGCAGTTACTCCGTCCGGGGAGGCACTGAAGCTTTCTTT,CASSYSVRGGTEAFF
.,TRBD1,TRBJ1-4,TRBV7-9,TGTGCCAGCAGTCCGGGACAGGGACATGAAAAACTGTTTTTT,CASSPGQGHEKLFF
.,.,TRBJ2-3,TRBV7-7,TGTGCCAGCAGCTTAGGAACAGCAGATACGCAGTATTTT,CASSLGTADTQYF
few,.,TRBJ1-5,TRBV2,TGTGCCAGCAAAGGACAGAGCAATCAGCCCCAGCATTTT,CASKGQSNQPQHF
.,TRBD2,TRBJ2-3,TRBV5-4,TGTGCCAGCAGCTTGGCCCTAGCGGCCGCGGATACGCAGTATTTT,CASSLALAAADTQYF
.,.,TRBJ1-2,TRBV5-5,TGTGCCAGCAGTTCCGGACAGTTGGACGGCTATGGCTACACCTTC,CASSSGQLDGYGYTF
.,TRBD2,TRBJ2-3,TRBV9,TGTGCCAGCAGCGTAGGGGGACTAGCGGGAGCAGATACGCAGTATTTT,CASSVGGLAGADTQYF
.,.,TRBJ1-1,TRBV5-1,TGCGCCAGCAGCCGCGACAGAACGAACACTGAAGCTTTCTTT,CASSRDRTNTEAFF
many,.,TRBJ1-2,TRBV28,TGTGCCAGCAGTCCGGCGGGTGAGGGCTGGTATGGCTACACCTTC,CASSPAGEGWYGYTF
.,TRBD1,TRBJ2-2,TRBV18,TGTGCCAGCTCATCGGGGACAGGAGAAAGAAACGGGGAGCTGTTTTTT,CASSSGTGERNGELFF
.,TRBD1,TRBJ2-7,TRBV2,TGTGCCAGCACTTGGGACAGGGTCGAGCAGTACTTC,CASTWDRVEQYF
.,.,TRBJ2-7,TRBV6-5,TGTGCCAGCAGTTCTAATCCAGGCACCAACGAGCAGTACTTC,CASSSNPGTNEQYF
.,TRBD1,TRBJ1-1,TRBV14,TGTGCCAGCAGCCGACGACAGGGAATTTACACTGAAGCTTTCTTT,CASSRRQGIYTEAFF
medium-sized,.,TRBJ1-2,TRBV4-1,TGCGCCAGCAGCCAACCCCCGACAGTTAATGGGGGCTACACCTTC,CASSQPPTVNGGYTF
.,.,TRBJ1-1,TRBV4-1,TGCGCCAGCAGCCAAGACGGTCGACAGTTGTACACTGAAGCTTTCTTT,CASSQDGRQLYTEAFF
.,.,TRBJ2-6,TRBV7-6,TGTGCCAGCAGCTTAACGTCTGGGGCCAACGTCCTGACTTTC,CASSLTSGANVLTF
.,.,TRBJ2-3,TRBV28,TGTGCCAGCAGCCCCTCGGACGGCCTCACAGATACGCAGTATTTT,CASSPSDGLTDTQYF
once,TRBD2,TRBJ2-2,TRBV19,TGTGCCAGTACCAGTAGCGGGCCCAACACCGGGGAGCTGTTTTTT,CASTSSGPNTGELFF
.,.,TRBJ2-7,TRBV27,TGTGCCAGCAGGCGGGACTCCAGTTTCTACGAGCAGTACTTC,CASRRDSSFYEQYF
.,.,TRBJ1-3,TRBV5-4,TGTGCCAGCAGCTCCTCTAATGTCTTGGGAAACACCATATATTTT,CASSSSNVLGNTIYF
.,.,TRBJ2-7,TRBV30,TGTGCCTGGACTAGAGGGGTCGAGCAGTACTTC,CAWTRGVEQYF
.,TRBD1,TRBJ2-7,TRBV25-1,TGTGCCAGCAGTGAATCCGGGACAGGGCTGTCCTACGAGCAGTACTTC,CASSESGTGLSYEQYF
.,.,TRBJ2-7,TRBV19,TGTGCCAGTAGTGAGACAGAAGCCCATTACGAGCAGTACTTC,CASSETEAHYEQYF
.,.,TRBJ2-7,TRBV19,TGTGCCAGTAGTAATAGACCGGGGACCTCCTACGAGCAGTACTTC,CASSNRPGTSYEQYF
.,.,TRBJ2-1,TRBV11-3,TGTGCCAGCAGCTTTTCAGCGGACAATGAGCAGTTCTTC,CASSFSADNEQFF
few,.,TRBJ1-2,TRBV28,TGTGCCATCGAAGGGGGGCTGGGGTCCATCTCCGACTATGGCTACACCTTC,CAIEGGLGSISDYGYTF
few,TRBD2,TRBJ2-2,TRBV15,TGTGCCACCAGCAGAGATCTTGCGGGAGGGTACACCGGGGAGCTGTTTTTT,CATSRDLAGGYTGELFF
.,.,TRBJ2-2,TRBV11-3,TGTGCCAGCAGCTTAAAATCTTGGGGGTCTAGTGATACCGGGGAGCTGTTTTTT,CASSLKSWGSSDTGELFF
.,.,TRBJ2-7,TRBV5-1,TGCGCCAGCAGCTTGGCTGCGGTCAACGAGCAGTACTTC,CASSLAAVNEQYF
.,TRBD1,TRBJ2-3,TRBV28,TGTGCCAGCAGTTGGGTCCAATCGGGACAGGGACGCACAGATACGCAGTATTTT,CASSWVQSGQGRTDTQYF
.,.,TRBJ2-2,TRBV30,TGTGCCTGGACCGGCCCTGCGAACACCGGGGAGCTGTTTTTT,CAWTGPANTGELFF
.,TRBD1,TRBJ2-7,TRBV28,TGTGCCAGCAGTTTAGGACAGGGGGCAGGTGAGCAGTACTTC,CASSLGQGAGEQYF
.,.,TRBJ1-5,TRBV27,TGTGCCAGCAGTTTTCGGGGAGCCGGGCAGCCCCAGCATTTT,CASSFRGAGQPQHF
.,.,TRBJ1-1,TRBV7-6,TGTGCCAGCAGCCCCGAGAAGGGGGGTACTGAAGCTTTCTTT,CASSPEKGGTEAFF
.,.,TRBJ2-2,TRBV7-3,TGTGCCAGCAGCTTAGACCACCAACGGACCGGGGAGCTGTTTTTT,CASSLDHQRTGELFF
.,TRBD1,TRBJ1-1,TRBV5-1,TGCGCCAGCAGCAAAGGACAGGGGATCAACACTGAAGCTTTCTTT,CASSKGQGINTEAFF
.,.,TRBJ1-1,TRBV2,TGTGCCAGCAGGAGACAACAGGGTATGAACACTGAAGCTTTCTTT,CASRRQQGMNTEAFF
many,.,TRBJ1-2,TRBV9,TGTGCCAGCAGCGGGGGACGGCCCTATGGCTACACCTTC,CASSGGRPYGYTF